The 8 T cell receptor beta chains in this list originate from one sample, sequenced in a study of human T cells and chemical hapten exposure. A single record per CDR3 protein comes from TCRdb applying MiXCR to the RACE reads. The top ten hold around 7.3% of the sample, which has approximately 69,000 distinct CDR3 sequences, 10% seen once. The time point was: patch test 2, 6 weeks after DPC sensitization. Treatment of the sample: therapeutic diphenylcyclopropenone sensitization with weekly scalp DPC. The sequenced sample was whole blood, obtained in connection with sensitization to the hapten diphenylcyclopropenone (DPC). Source of these receptors: a woman aged 45-65 years with alopecia areata. Some clones in this sample may be carry-over from other donors' samples.

The chain combines TRBV9 with TRBJ2-5, with TRBD1 matching over 8 bases. The germline V gene encodes CDR1 SGDLS and CDR2 YYNGEE. J lost 6 bases, V lost 6 bases, and 7 bases had no gene match. The length of the CDR3 is 13 residues. The CDR3 nucleotides are TGTGCCAGCACAGGGGGCGTAGGAAAGACCCAGTACTTC. Protein: CASTGGVGKTQYF.

This clonotype was counted ten times or more. J is TRBJ1-3 and V is TRBV19, with D uncertain. Germline values: CDR1 LNHDA, CDR2 SQIVND (reference sequence). Trimming pared 6 bases from V and 2 bases from J, leaving 26 bases between. The CDR3 runs 19 residues. The DNA for the CDR3 is TGTGCCAGTAGCGGTGGTGGGATGAGAGGGATTGGTACTGGAAACACCATATATTTT. Translated: CASSGGGMRGIGTGNTIYF. The whole variable domain, remainder taken from reference TRBV19 and TRBJ1-3, is DGGITQSPKYLFRKEGQNVTLSCEQNLNHDAMYWYRQDPGQGLRLIYYSQIVNDFQKGDIAEGYSVSREKKESFPLTVTSAQKNPTAFYLCASSGGGMRGIGTGNTIYFGEGSWLTVV.

The J gene is TRBJ2-5, the V gene TRBV7-2, with 10 bases that match TRBD1. The V gene's germline CDR1 is SGHTA and CDR2 FQGNSA. This CDR3 comprises 14 residues. The junction had 0 bases not matched to a gene; V was cut back by 3 bases and J by 2 bases. This CDR3 is CASSLGQGQETQYF. CDR3 DNA sequence: TGTGCCAGCAGCTTGGGACAGGGGCAAGAGACCCAGTACTTC.

This clonotype appeared many times. V usage is TRBV12-3 or TRBV12-4 and J usage is TRBJ1-4; tentative D call: TRBD1 (5 bases). V was shortened by 5 bases and J by 6 bases, with 13 bases between the two germline ends. This CDR3 has 14 residues. Here the CDR3 reads CASSRAGTYEKLFF. CDR3 bases: TGTGCCAGCAGTCGGGCAGGGACCTATGAAAAACTGTTTTTT.

This clonotype was found many times. This chain joins TRBV10-1 and TRBJ1-1, with D possibly matching TRBD1 (5 bases). CDR1 is WNHNN, CDR2 SYGVQD, per germline (reference sequence). The V end lost 2 bases, the J end lost 3 bases, and 7 bases lay between the germline ends. The CDR3 is 13 amino acids. The CDR3 bases are TGCGCCAGCAGTGAGGGGACGGACACTGAAGCTTTCTTT. It encodes CASSEGTDTEAFF.

Only a few counts were recorded for this clonotype. The chain combines TRBV2 with TRBJ2-7; possible D gene TRBD2, 6 bases. Germline loops: CDR1 SNHLY, CDR2 FYNNEI. This CDR3 region has 14 residues. Trimming took 6 bases from V and 0 from J, leaving 12 bases between them. The CDR3 nucleotides read TGTGCCAGCAGAGACCCGGGACTCTCCTACGAGCAGTACTTC. Amino acid sequence: CASRDPGLSYEQYF.

The chain carries TRBV5-1 and TRBJ2-7, with D possibly matching TRBD1 (7 bases). The germline V gene encodes CDR1 SGHRS and CDR2 YFSETQ. Trimming shortened V by 2 bases and J by 5 bases, and 17 bases separated the two germline ends. This CDR3 is 15 amino acids long. The chain's CDR3 is CASSFGGGVGNEQYF. The CDR3 DNA follows: TGCGCCAGCAGCTTCGGAGGGGGCGTTGGTAACGAGCAGTACTTC.

This clonotype has a count of ten or more. The V gene is TRBV18, the J gene TRBJ2-3; 10 bases map to TRBD2. Germline values: CDR1 KGHSH, CDR2 LQKENI. V shed 3 bases, J shed 6 bases, and the junction held 6 bases outside the gene matches. The CDR3 consists of 15 residues. As DNA, the CDR3 is TGTGCCAGCTCACCGTTAGCGGGAGGATTGGATACGCAGTATTTT. Its translation: CASSPLAGGLDTQYF.